This is a list of T cell receptor beta chains from one sample in a study of cytomegalovirus exposure and HLA in healthy donors. Produced via immunoSEQ multiplex PCR; TCRdb's table is partial and in-frame only. Here the sample spans roughly 200,000 clones, 73% being singletons. Sample: PBMCs. The source is a woman younger than 45 in good health and CMV-seronegative. Each CDR3 is given with its conserved first and last residue. A D gene is named only where the DNA matches it firmly. Expanded clones are given a class, and other clones once, few, many or no size at all.

J | V | size | D | DNA | CDR3
TRBJ2-2 | TRBV5-1 | - | TRBD2 | TGCGCCAGCAGATTTTATACTAGCGGGAGTGGCGGGGAGCTGTTTTTT | CASRFYTSGSGGELFF
TRBJ1-1 | TRBV5-1 | few | TRBD1 | TGCGCCAGCAGCCCTAGGACAGGGGGCCGGGACACTGAAGCTTTCTTT | CASSPRTGGRDTEAFF
TRBJ1-1 | TRBV6-1 | - | TRBD1 | TGTGCCAGCAGTGCGAGTAGGACAGGGGGAGGCACTGAAGCTTTCTTT | CASSASRTGGGTEAFF
TRBJ2-2 | TRBV7-3 | - | TRBD2 | TGTGCCAGCAGCCCGGGACTAGCTTATTTGCCCGGGGAGCTGTTTTTT | CASSPGLAYLPGELFF
TRBJ1-5 | TRBV7-3 | - | TRBD1 | TGTGCCAGCAGCAAAGACGCAGGGGGCAGTCAGCCCCAGCATTTT | CASSKDAGGSQPQHF
TRBJ2-3 | TRBV9 | once | TRBD2 | TGTGCCAGCAGCGAAAGGACTAGCGGGGGAGATACGCAGTATTTT | CASSERTSGGDTQYF
TRBJ2-2 | TRBV19 | - | TRBD2 | TGTGCCAGTAGTATTGGGCTAGCGGGAGCGACCGGGGAGCTGTTTTTT | CASSIGLAGATGELFF
TRBJ1-1 | TRBV5-1 | - | - | TGCGCCAGCAGCTTGATGGGGGCGATGGGCACTGAAGCTTTCTTT | CASSLMGAMGTEAFF
TRBJ2-7 | TRBV11-2 | few | - | TGTGCCAGCAGCTTAGTACAGGTACCGACCTACGAGCAGTACTTC | CASSLVQVPTYEQYF
TRBJ1-4 | TRBV5-1 | - | TRBD1 | TGCGCCAGCAGCCCGATGACAGGGGGCGCAGAAAAACTGTTTTTT | CASSPMTGGAEKLFF
TRBJ2-1 | TRBV7-2 | - | TRBD2 | TGTGCCAGCAGCTTTCTAGCGGGGGAGCAGTTCTTC | CASSFLAGEQFF
TRBJ1-1 | TRBV21-1 | - | - | TGTGCCAGCAGGCCGCAGAGGACAGCCAAGAACACTGAAGCTTTCTTT | CASRPQRTAKNTEAFF
TRBJ2-7 | TRBV7-9 | - | - | TGTGCCAGCAGCCCCCCCCGGGCCGCCATTGACGACTACGAGCAGTACTTC | CASSPPRAAIDDYEQYF
TRBJ2-7 | TRBV4-1 | few | TRBD1 | TGCGCCAGCAGCCAAGGGGACAGGCGCTCCTACGAGCAGTACTTC | CASSQGDRRSYEQYF